A single sample gave rise to the 22 T cell receptor beta chains below, sequenced in a study of blood T cells in healthy people across ages. The authors ran a second PCR of 7 to 11 cycles using a sample-barcoded 5' primer and a J-beta primer mix. TCRdb independently ran MiXCR on the 5' RACE reads; one entry per CDR3 protein. The sample consists of 780,000 or so distinct CDR3 sequences, approximately 60% of them appearing once. The source material was blood. Source of these receptors: a man aged 35-49 years in good health.

V is TRBV21-1 and J is TRBJ2-1; the DNA was not compared with TRBD2, the D call given in the table. TRBV21-1 is listed as a pseudogene. CDR3 length equals 19 residues. The CDR3 protein is CASSKVGTSGGANFNEQFF. CDR3 DNA: TGTGCCAGCAGCAAAGTGGGGACTAGCGGGGGGGCGAATTTCAATGAGCAGTTCTTC.

The rearrangement uses TRBV28 and TRBJ2-3, with 7 nucleotides matching TRBD2. CDR3 length: 16 residues. The J segment lost 1 base and the V segment lost 5 bases, leaving 9 bases of the junction unmatched. Germline CDR1 and CDR2: MDHEN and SYDVKM. DNA of the CDR3: TGTGCCAGCAGTCTATTATTTCGGGAGGGCACAGATACGCAGTATTTT. This codes for CASSLLFREGTDTQYF. Based on the CDR3 plus reference TRBV28 and TRBJ2-3, the full variable domain is DVKVTQSSRYLVKRTGEKVFLECVQDMDHENMFWYRQDPGLGLRLIYFSYDVKMKEKGDIPEGYSVSREKKERFSLILESASTNQTSMYLCASSLLFREGTDTQYFGPGTRLTVL.

The chain links TRBV13 to TRBJ1-1, with D unresolved. Germline V gene sequence: CDR1 PRHDT, CDR2 FYEKMQ (reference sequence). This CDR3 has 14 amino acids. V shed 0 bases and J shed 5 bases, with 10 bases lying between them. The CDR3, as DNA: TGTGCCAGCAGCTTAGGGGGTTCAGAAACTGAAGCTTTCTTT. Translating it yields CASSLGGSETEAFF.

This clonotype was seen only once. The gene calls are TRBV7-6 and TRBJ2-6; D gene uncertain. The CDR3 consists of 16 residues. Germline CDR1 SGHVS, CDR2 FNYEAQ. V was trimmed by 1 base and J by 0 bases, leaving 7 bases between them. In DNA, the CDR3 is TGTGCCAGCAGCTTAGGACCGTACTCTGGGGCCAACGTCCTGACTTTC. As protein: CASSLGPYSGANVLTF.

This clonotype was seen repeatedly, ten times or more. The chain combines TRBV12-3 or TRBV12-4 with TRBJ1-2; D gene ambiguous. The CDR3 spans 13 residues. V lost 2 bases to trimming and J lost 7 bases, with 11 bases between them. The CDR3 nucleotides are TGTGCCAGCAGTTTAAGAGTCGGCGGTGGCTACACCTTC. Residues: CASSLRVGGGYTF.

This chain joins TRBV4-2 and TRBJ1-2; 7 bases are shared with TRBD1. In germline, CDR1 is LGHNA, CDR2 YNFKEQ. V shed 3 bases and J 3 bases; nucleotides not matched to a gene: 4. This CDR3 contains 14 residues. The DNA for the CDR3 is TGTGCCAGCAGCCAGGCAGGGGGTCACTATGGCTACACCTTC. It codes for CASSQAGGHYGYTF.

There are a few counts of this clonotype. The CDR3 DNA sequence: TGCGCCAGCAGCTTGGACCGGGGGGGGTCCTACGAGCAGTACTTC. It yields the protein CASSLDRGGSYEQYF. This chain connects TRBV5-1 to TRBJ2-7, with TRBD2 identical over 8 bases. Unmatched junction bases numbered 3, after V lost 0 bases and J lost 1 base. The germline CDR1 and CDR2 sequences are SGHRS and YFSETQ. The CDR3 spans 15 residues.

The J gene is TRBJ2-2, the V gene TRBV24-1, with D hard to call. The CDR3 is 16 amino acids. Trimming cost V 4 bases and J 4 bases, with 15 bases left between them. Looked up from germline, CDR1 is KGHDR and CDR2 is SFDVKD. The CDR3 protein is CATSDPRLGFTGELFF. In DNA, the CDR3 is TGTGCCACCAGTGACCCCCGTTTGGGGTTCACCGGGGAGCTGTTTTTT.

The chain links TRBV7-2 to TRBJ1-6; D gene unclear. Trimming stripped 1 base from V and 3 bases from J, with 7 bases between. This CDR3 region has 15 residues. Germline CDR1 SGHTA, CDR2 FQGNSA. The CDR3 DNA sequence: TGTGCCAGCAGCTTAGGGGCAGGCTATAATTCACCCCTCCACTTT. Amino acids: CASSLGAGYNSPLHF.

This clonotype was counted only a few times. In DNA form, the CDR3 reads TGTGCCAGCAGCTTAAGGGTCCCGGGACAGTTCAGAGAGACCCAGTACTTC. Protein product: CASSLRVPGQFRETQYF. The chain employs TRBV27 and TRBJ2-7; 7 positions agree with TRBD1. The J call may be faulty, since TRBJ2-5 better matches the DNA end. Germline assignment: CDR1 MNHEY and CDR2 SMNVEV (reference sequence). This CDR3 region has 17 residues.

V gene TRBV9 combines with J gene TRBJ1-6, with 7 bases lining up with TRBD1. After removal of 5 bases from V and 7 bases from J, the junction contained 9 bases not matched to a gene. This CDR3 contains 15 residues. Looked up from germline, CDR1 is SGDLS and CDR2 is YYNGEE. The CDR3 region is CASSMEGARNSPLHF. CDR3 in DNA: TGTGCCAGCAGTATGGAGGGGGCAAGGAATTCACCCCTCCACTTT. Variable domain in full (rest from reference TRBV9 and TRBJ1-6): DSGVTQTPKHLITATGQRVTLRCSPRSGDLSVYWYQQSLDQGLQFLIQYYNGEERAKGNILERFSAQQFPDLHSELNLSSLELGDSALYFCASSMEGARNSPLHFGNGTRLTVT.

V usage is TRBV25-1 and J usage is TRBJ1-2; D gene unclear. The germline gives CDR1 MGHDK, CDR2 SYGVNS. The CDR3 spans 13 residues. Deletions cut 2 bases from V and 2 bases from J, with 6 bases between. The CDR3 DNA is TGTGCCAGCAGTGAAACGAGGAACTATGGCTACACCTTC. This translates into CASSETRNYGYTF.

This clonotype was found a few times. V gene TRBV7-2 combines with J gene TRBJ2-7; possible D gene TRBD2, 6 bases. This CDR3 comprises 17 residues. Germline values: CDR1 SGHTA, CDR2 FQGNSA. The V end was cut by 2 bases, the J end by 0 bases, with 17 bases between. The DNA of the CDR3 is TGTGCCAGCAGCTTAAGGAATAGCGGACTGAGCTCCTACGAGCAGTACTTC. Its translation: CASSLRNSGLSSYEQYF.

V is TRBV10-3 and J is TRBJ1-1; D gene ambiguous. The germline CDR1 and CDR2 sequences are ENHRY and SYGVKD. This CDR3 contains 11 residues. The V gene lost 6 bases and the J gene lost 8 bases, with 10 bases spanning the gap. CDR3 bases: TGTGCCATCAGGGAGAGCTCAGAAGCTTTCTTT. Its translation: CAIRESSEAFF.

This clonotype was seen a few times. The chain uses TRBV7-2 and TRBJ2-5; D uncertain. Trimming took 2 bases from V and 0 from J, leaving 10 bases between them. The CDR3 runs 15 residues. Germline-derived CDR1 and CDR2 are SGHTA and FQGNSA. CDR3 protein: CASSLNIGYQETQYF. The CDR3, as DNA: TGTGCCAGCAGCTTAAACATCGGGTACCAAGAGACCCAGTACTTC.

The V call is TRBV7-2, the J call TRBJ2-4; D not certain. The CDR3 covers 14 residues. The ends were cut back, 5 bases at V and 3 bases at J, with 11 bases in the middle. The germline CDR1 and CDR2 sequences are SGHTA and FQGNSA. The CDR3 DNA sequence: TGTGCCAGCAGCGTTTGGTGGGACAAAAACATTCAGTACTTC. The encoded protein is CASSVWWDKNIQYF.

The rearrangement links TRBV14 to TRBJ1-6, with 7 bases that match TRBD1. Germline V lookup: CDR1 SGHDN, CDR2 FVKESK. The CDR3 loop spans 15 amino acids. Trimming cost V 5 bases and J 9 bases; bases outside gene matches: 10. The CDR3 spells CASSARQGHGSPLHF. The CDR3 DNA sequence: TGTGCCAGCAGCGCCCGACAGGGTCACGGTTCACCCCTCCACTTT.

This chain connects TRBV20-1 to TRBJ1-4; D is perhaps TRBD1 (5 bases). V was cut by 6 bases and J by 7 bases, with 30 bases left in between. CDR3 length: 18 residues. Germline V lookup: CDR1 DFQATT, CDR2 SNEGSKA (reference sequence). This CDR3 is CSAGGHPDSAWWGEKLFF. The CDR3 DNA follows: TGCAGTGCCGGAGGACATCCTGATTCCGCCTGGTGGGGTGAAAAACTGTTTTTT.

This clonotype has a handful of counts. The V and J genes are TRBV20-1 and TRBJ2-7; D unclear. The DNA matches TRBJ2-5 better at its end, which makes the J call doubtful. The CDR3 has 13 amino acids. The germline gives CDR1 DFQATT, CDR2 SNEGSKA (reference sequence). The CDR3 nucleotides read TGCAGTGCTAGATGGCCGGGCAAAGAGACCCAGTACTTC. Translated: CSARWPGKETQYF.

This chain connects TRBV20-1 to TRBJ1-2, with a weak D call TRBD1 (6 bases). Per the germline V gene, CDR1 is DFQATT and CDR2 is SNEGSKA (reference sequence). This CDR3 has 13 residues. The V end was cut by 6 bases, the J end by 4 bases, with 15 bases between. CDR3 residues: CSAEQGAPYGYTF. The CDR3 DNA sequence: TGCAGTGCAGAACAGGGAGCACCCTATGGCTACACCTTC.

In this sample, this clonotype turned up many times. The chain carries TRBV4-2 and TRBJ2-1; D is undetermined. The CDR3 has 13 residues. V lost 0 bases and J lost 1, with 1 base in between. Germline V lookup: CDR1 LGHNA, CDR2 YNFKEQ. The CDR3 DNA reads as TGTGCCAGCAGCCAAGAATCCTACAATGAGCAGTTCTTC. This encodes CASSQESYNEQFF.

V usage is TRBV29-1 and J usage is TRBJ2-1; D call uncertain. Germline V CDR1 and CDR2: SQVTM, ANQGSEA. The V gene lost 4 bases and the J gene lost 0 bases, with 13 bases spanning the gap. The CDR3 spans 15 residues. The CDR3 DNA reads TGCAGCGTTGGGCCGGGTGGAAGCTCCTACAATGAGCAGTTCTTC. Its protein is CSVGPGGSSYNEQFF.